The 9 T cell receptor beta chains in this list originate from one sample, sequenced in a study of blood T cell repertoires in COVID-19. TCRdb's copy holds only in-frame clones and misses some; the assay was immunoSEQ multiplex PCR. The sample carries around 81,000 clones, about four fifths recorded once. Sequencing input: peripheral blood. The receptors here all came from a human donor in a cohort sampled during active COVID-19.

V and J are TRBV6-1 and TRBJ1-2, with 7 positions matching TRBD1. The germline V gene encodes CDR1 MNHNS and CDR2 SASEGT. This CDR3 contains 14 residues. J lost 2 bases, V lost 2 bases, and 2 bases had no gene match. The CDR3 reads CASSEHRGNYGYTF. The CDR3 DNA is TGTGCCAGCAGTGAACACAGGGGAAACTATGGCTACACCTTC.

The chain is built from TRBV9 and TRBJ2-7; D possibly corresponds to TRBD1 (5 bases). V was trimmed by 3 bases and J by 5 bases, leaving 12 bases between them. Looked up from germline, CDR1 is SGDLS and CDR2 is YYNGEE. This CDR3 comprises 13 residues. CDR3 in DNA: TGTGCCAGCAGCGCCCGGGCAGGGAACGAGCAGTACTTC. Amino acids: CASSARAGNEQYF.

The chain carries TRBV6-2 or TRBV6-3 and TRBJ2-1; TRBD2 is a possible D gene (6 bases). CDR1 MNHEY and CDR2 SVGEGT come from the germline V gene. The CDR3 consists of 15 residues. Trimming took 5 bases from V and 2 from J, leaving 13 bases between them. In nucleotides, the CDR3 is TGTGCCAGCAGTCAAGCGGGTGGGGCCTACAATGAGCAGTTCTTC. This codes for CASSQAGGAYNEQFF.

CDR3 DNA sequence: TGTGCCAGTAGTAGATACGGAGGGGCGAACAATGAGCAGTTCTTC. Protein sequence: CASSRYGGANNEQFF. This sequence joins TRBV19 and TRBJ2-1, with D possibly matching TRBD2 (6 bases). Looked up from germline, CDR1 is LNHDA and CDR2 is SQIVND (reference sequence). This CDR3 is built from 15 residues. The ends were cut back, 4 bases at V and 5 bases at J, with 15 bases in the middle.

This clone was counted a single time. The sample carries other DNA sequences with the same CDR3. J is TRBJ1-1 and V is TRBV4-1; possible D gene TRBD1, 5 bases. The CDR3 consists of 15 residues. Germline V CDR1 and CDR2: MGHRA, YSYEKL. Between the trimmed V and J ends, which lost 0 bases and 1 base, there was a span of 9 bases. CDR3 bases: TGCGCCAGCAGCCAAGATCGGGGGGGGAACACTGAAGCTTTCTTT. It yields the protein CASSQDRGGNTEAFF.

The J gene is TRBJ2-1, the V gene TRBV15, with 9 bases identical to TRBD2. Germline V gene lookup returns CDR1 LNHNV and CDR2 YYDKDF (reference sequence). V dropped 0 bases and J dropped 10; count of bases not matched to a gene: 1. CDR3 length equals 13 residues. Here the CDR3 reads CATSRESGGEQFF. DNA for the CDR3: TGTGCCACCAGCAGAGAAAGCGGGGGGGAGCAGTTCTTC.

V is TRBV3-1 (or the pseudogene TRBV3-2) and J is TRBJ2-2, with 7 positions matching TRBD2. The V and J ends lost 1 base and 0 bases, in that order; junction bases with no gene match: 5. The length of the CDR3 is 17 residues. The germline V gene has CDR1 LGHDT and CDR2 YNNKEL (reference sequence). DNA of the CDR3: TGTGCCAGCAGCCAAGGTTTGGGACTATCGAACACCGGGGAGCTGTTTTTT. Amino acid sequence: CASSQGLGLSNTGELFF.

The genes are TRBV15 and TRBJ1-5; possibly TRBD1 for D (5 bases). Trimming shortened V by 2 bases and J by 1 base, and 12 bases separated the two germline ends. The CDR3 runs 16 residues. From germline, CDR1 is LNHNV and CDR2 YYDKDF (reference sequence). CDR3 sequence reads: CATSRTKTASNQPQHF. The CDR3 DNA reads as TGTGCCACCAGCAGAACCAAGACAGCAAGCAATCAGCCCCAGCATTTT.

The J gene is TRBJ1-1, the V gene TRBV6-6, with a weak D call TRBD1 (6 bases). The CDR3 is made up of 16 amino acids. Germline CDR1 is MNHNY and CDR2 is SVGAGI (reference sequence). Trimming took 0 bases from V and 6 from J, leaving 17 bases between them. DNA of the CDR3: TGTGCCAGCAGTTACTCTTGGACAGCGACAAGCGCTGAAGCTTTCTTT. Its translation is CASSYSWTATSAEAFF.